This T cell receptor beta chain was captured by sequencing in a study of cytomegalovirus exposure and HLA in healthy donors. The study, taken as a whole, reports: Later analysis demonstrated an association between a missense DCLRE1C variant and TCR beta V- and J-gene trimming. TRBV6-2, TRBV6-3 and other indistinguishable V segments were excluded. The later analysis indicated that the majority of CMV-associated TCR beta chains appeared HLA-restricted.

As regards this clone: The target antigen is unknown.

The germline CDR1 and CDR2 sequences are MNHEY and SMNVEV (reference sequence). The length of the CDR3 is 17 residues. Trimming cost V 2 bases and J 4 bases; bases outside gene matches: 11. 13 Jbeta primers and 60 Vbeta primers were used for the PCR. The repertoire was sequenced with immunoSEQ multiplex PCR; TCRdb's copy has only in-frame clones and lacks some. The sample includes fewer than 200,000 clones, 75% to 85% seen only once; the top ten take about 13%. The sequencing input was PBMCs. This chain links TRBV27 with TRBJ2-1, with TRBD2 matching 7 bases. This TCR was recovered from a woman aged 45 to 65 in good health and CMV-seronegative. CDR3 bases: TGTGCCAGCAGTTTAATGTCTGCGGGGGATCTTTACAATGAGCAGTTCTTC. This translates into CASSLMSAGDLYNEQFF.